What follows is one TCR beta chain and its context. The CDR3 spans 17 residues. In germline, CDR1 is LGHNA, CDR2 YSLEER. Trimming stripped 6 bases from V and 4 bases from J, with 19 bases between. As handled by the study authors: Reference gene primer amplification gave nucleated cell count estimates. Here immunoSEQ multiplex PCR was the method, and the copy in TCRdb shows in-frame clones only, minus some. That table furnishes V, J and clone size, whereas the DNA furnished D and trimming. The data hold under 50,000 clones, with about four fifths observed a single time. This sample was included in a study of blood T cell repertoires in COVID-19. On the study more broadly: Samples of COVID-19 (acute and convalescent) were obtained from the United States, Italy and Spain.

This TCR came from a woman aged 70-85 years with acute or convalescent COVID-19. V and J are TRBV4-3 and TRBJ1-6, with D possibly TRBD1 on 5 matching bases. Sequencing was performed on peripheral blood. For the CDR3, the DNA is TGCGCCAGCAGTCAGACTGGGGGGGAACTTTATAATTCACCCCTCCACTTT. Translating gives CASSQTGGELYNSPLHF.